The rows below give T cell receptor beta chains drawn from one sample of a study of blood T cells in healthy people across ages. MiXCR, run by TCRdb on the 5' RACE reads, gives a single entry per CDR3 protein. The table records 500,000 to 650,000 distinct CDR3 sequences, 25% to 35% of them present only once. This sample was shared with a second study, whose subject was T cells of mothers and their children.

Specimen: blood. The receptor set was obtained from a boy between 2 and 10 years old in good health. Both conserved end residues are part of each CDR3. Fields, in order: J gene, V gene, clone size, CDR3 protein. Some rows have no size entry. The others give once, few or many, or a class for an expanded clone.

TRBJ2-2	TRBV11-2	few	CASSKQGVPGLTGELFF
TRBJ1-6	TRBV4-1	few	CASSQVQGGNSPLHF
TRBJ2-6	TRBV3-1	few	CASSRMSGANVLTF
TRBJ2-7	TRBV20-1	NA	CSASIGLAGDYEQYF
TRBJ2-5	TRBV7-9	few	CASSRGQGGETQYF
TRBJ1-4	TRBV4-1	few	CASSQVWRENEKLLF
TRBJ2-3	TRBV7-2	NA	CASSSLYTRYF
TRBJ1-6	TRBV5-6	NA	CASSDIDRDYSPLHF
TRBJ2-3	TRBV9	NA	CASSVASTDTQYF
TRBJ2-1	TRBV24-1	once	CATSDSRDMGMDEQFF
TRBJ2-3	TRBV2	few	CASSESPDTQYF
TRBJ1-6	TRBV12-3/TRBV12-4	many	CASSSQGAAGSPLHF
NA	TRBV2	NA	CASQRGNDRDYEQYF
TRBJ2-7	TRBV27	NA	CASMVRGPGDEQYF
TRBJ2-4	TRBV7-9	once	CASSSPGRLKNIQYF
NA	TRBV10-3	few	CAIRGFSGGRSYEQYF
TRBJ1-6	TRBV7-6	once	CASSLRDANSPLHF
TRBJ2-2	TRBV9	once	CASSVGAGANTGELFF
TRBJ1-2	TRBV12-3/TRBV12-4	NA	CASSLDPHRALYGYTF
TRBJ1-4	TRBV10-3	few	CAISGQLNEKLFF
NA	TRBV2	few	CASKIGLVGGGQFF
TRBJ2-7	TRBV19	few	CASSKYSGRDIVEQYF
NA	TRBV12-5	NA	CASGKTGRPYEQYF
TRBJ2-1	TRBV7-9	NA	CASSRGPAAEQFF
TRBJ2-5	TRBV7-2	few	CASSYPTGRRETQYF
TRBJ2-3	TRBV9	once	CASSARTTREDTQYF
TRBJ2-7	TRBV7-8	few	CASSLAREPIGEQYF
TRBJ2-2	TRBV2	few	CAGSDGSAITGELFF
TRBJ2-3	TRBV12-3/TRBV12-4	NA	CASSLAPLVRDTQYF
NA	TRBV7-9	few	CASSLSASIHEQFF
TRBJ2-2	TRBV7-8	NA	CASSPPGQGRNTGELFF
TRBJ2-7	TRBV5-1	few	CASSSLSGRAGEQYF
TRBJ2-1	TRBV6-2/TRBV6-3	NA	CASSYASVSYNEQFF
TRBJ2-7	TRBV10-2	NA	CASRASGALYEQYF
TRBJ2-7	TRBV5-5	NA	CASSRIGNYEQYF
TRBJ2-7	TRBV29-1	NA	CSVEDPKKSYEQYF
TRBJ1-3	TRBV11-2	NA	CASSFAPWTYSGNTIYF
TRBJ2-5	TRBV7-9	few	CASSLVAGEAETQYF
TRBJ1-2	TRBV12-3/TRBV12-4	NA	CASSLWQRDYGYTF
TRBJ2-7	TRBV5-1	many	CASSPLPGDREQYF
TRBJ2-1	TRBV5-1	few	CASSKTGWGHNEQFF
TRBJ1-2	TRBV19	NA	CASSIALTDGYTF
TRBJ1-3	TRBV30	few	CAWTSSGNTIYF
TRBJ2-3	TRBV20-1	few	CSARAEVAGGYTDTQYF
TRBJ2-1	TRBV3-1	NA	CASSQEGSLGYNEQFF
TRBJ2-2	TRBV19	NA	CASSIGPGLNTGELFF
TRBJ1-6	TRBV5-5	few	CASSLDGGDNSPLHF
TRBJ1-1	TRBV19	few	CASTLGRGMNTEAFF
TRBJ2-7	TRBV20-1	few	CSANRQSDYEQYF
TRBJ1-2	TRBV5-1	NA	CASSLDQGAGGYTF
TRBJ2-1	TRBV7-8	NA	CASSGRDRIASYNEQFF
NA	TRBV6-1	NA	CASSDRGSRGGYEQYF
TRBJ2-5	TRBV12-3/TRBV12-4	NA	CASRHRTSGGLKPETQYF
NA	TRBV9	NA	CAGSRDSNGEQFF
NA	TRBV5-1	NA	CASSLVGVGASGGSYEQYF
TRBJ2-5	TRBV20-1	NA	CSARDLRPGSAGEETQYF
TRBJ1-2	TRBV29-1	NA	CSVLGTGGGLDYGYTF
TRBJ1-4	TRBV4-3	NA	CASSQGGGEKLFF
TRBJ1-1	TRBV12-3/TRBV12-4	NA	CASSPDTGGGTEAFF
TRBJ1-2	TRBV20-1	NA	CSAREDTFGYGYTF